This is a list of T cell receptor beta chains from one sample in a study of patients and donors after allogeneic stem cell transplantation. In TCRdb, the RT-PCR reads were re-called with MiXCR into one record per CDR3 protein. The table includes more than 150,000 distinct CDR3 sequences, approximately 22% detected once. Sequenced: blood, either unsorted or a sorted T cell fraction (not recorded which). Every receptor here comes from a human donor who was either an allogeneic HSCT recipient or a stem cell or donor lymphocyte infusion donor (not recorded which). It is not recorded whose cells these are; they may come from a transplant donor. The CDR3 runs from the conserved cysteine through the conserved F or W. A D gene is named only where the DNA matches it firmly.

D gene	V gene	CDR3 protein
-	TRBV29-1	CSVERQNFGYTF
-	TRBV20-1	CSALPDQNTEAFF
-	TRBV27	CASSLSSQNEQFF
-	TRBV5-1	CASSFDPNQPQHF
-	TRBV4-1	CASSQEGQVGSGYTF
-	TRBV7-8	CASSQDGGTNQPQHF
-	TRBV4-2	CASSQGAGRTEAFF
-	TRBV6-5	CASSYLQAPDEQYF
-	TRBV6-5	CASRRPGGNTEAFF
-	TRBV7-2	CASSDRRFSSYNEQFF
-	TRBV20-1	CSARDHDRFDTEAFF
TRBD1	TRBV4-3	CASSPTGGLANEQFF
-	TRBV5-1	CASSLFVLDSNYGYTF
TRBD1	TRBV10-3	CATLKPGTGGYEQYF
-	TRBV6-2/TRBV6-3	CASSSTGKQTKNIQYF
TRBD1	TRBV15	CATREGAGTEAFF
-	TRBV29-1	CSVVRTVESYGYTF
-	TRBV14	CASSQMRLSGYEQYF
-	TRBV7-2	CASSLWARDFLGETQYF
-	TRBV5-1	CASSLPGWGNEQFF
TRBD1	TRBV28	CASSLPLDRGRGDTQYF
-	TRBV6-6	CASSLTNTFSYEQYF
-	TRBV21-1	CASSGKGYEQYF
-	TRBV5-5	CASSFGRTEAFF
-	TRBV7-2	CASRPTKGTEAFF
-	TRBV21-1	CASSKGPRTGDLNTEAFF
TRBD1	TRBV27	CASSSTGGDYEQYF
-	TRBV5-4	CATGRVATNEKLFF
-	TRBV7-8	CASSLVRQTGPTNNYGYTF
-	TRBV29-1	CSVAGTVQETQYF
-	TRBV10-3	CAISEVTATDYGYTF
TRBD1	TRBV12-3/TRBV12-4	CASTADRAETEAFF